The source of this TCR beta chain is a study of post-analysis software for immune sequencing data. Findings and limits, study-wide: There were five TRBV segments more frequent in patients than controls, and TRBV5-6, TRBV5-1 and TRBV20-1 were among them. Compared with controls, patients showed significantly lower normalized Chao1 diversity. With F measure, samples from one preparation batch clustered together strongly.

Details on this clonotype: What it recognizes is unknown.

CDR1 DFQATT and CDR2 SNEGSKA come from the germline V gene (reference sequence). This CDR3 comprises 13 residues. Prepared libraries of TCR beta cDNA carried unique molecular identifiers. TCRdb reprocessed the PCR reads via MiXCR and lists one record per CDR3 protein. The sample has approximately 690,000 distinct CDR3 sequences; around 64% are singletons. This chain joins TRBV20-1 and TRBJ2-5; 13 positions agree with TRBD2. Matching the DNA end better, TRBJ2-7 makes the J call doubtful. The TCR originated in a girl aged 2 to 9 with multiple sclerosis. The sample was blood. The DNA of the CDR3 is TGCAGCGTAACTAGCGGGAGGGTCTACGAGCAGTACTTC. It codes for CSVTSGRVYEQYF.